Here is one T cell receptor (beta chain) with its context. This entry is derived from a study of technical replicates of blood from several donors. The V end was cut by 5 bases, the J end by 5 bases, with 15 bases between. There are 15 residues in the CDR3. Germline CDR1 is SNHLY and CDR2 is FYNNEI. TCRdb keeps only in-frame clones here, not all; method: immunoSEQ multiplex PCR. The sample has about 83,000 clones; approximately 94% are singletons. The rearrangement joins TRBV2 to TRBJ2-2, with unresolved D. Material: T cells isolated from PBMCs. This clonotype was obtained from a human donor in good health. This chain's CDR3 is CASSRELSWTGELFF. DNA for the CDR3: TGTGCCAGCAGTCGCGAGTTGAGCTGGACCGGGGAGCTGTTTTTT.